This T cell receptor (beta chain) was obtained from a study of CXCR3-negative and CXCR3-positive naive CD8 T cells. In regard to this clonotype: Its antigen is undetermined.

The authors made the TRB cDNA libraries by 5' RACE using UMI labels. Using the 5' RACE reads, TCRdb records one entry per CDR3 protein without DNA. The sample holds 120,000 or so distinct CDR3 sequences. CDR1 is MDHEN, CDR2 SYDVKM, per germline. There are 16 residues in the CDR3. Broader study findings: Researchers report that CXCR3-positive naive cells carry more hydrophobic TRB CDR3s than CXCR3-negative naive cells.

This clonotype originated in a human donor in good health. Some clones in this sample may be carry-over from other donors' samples. The chain uses TRBV28 and TRBJ2-2; absent DNA, TCRdb's TRBD2 call cannot be checked. Sequenced material: naive CXCR3+ CD8+ T cells from blood. Sample subset: CD45RO-CCR7+CD27+CD95- naive CD8+ T cells expressing CXCR3 (TNR3+). This chain's CDR3 is CASSLLAGGLSGELFF.